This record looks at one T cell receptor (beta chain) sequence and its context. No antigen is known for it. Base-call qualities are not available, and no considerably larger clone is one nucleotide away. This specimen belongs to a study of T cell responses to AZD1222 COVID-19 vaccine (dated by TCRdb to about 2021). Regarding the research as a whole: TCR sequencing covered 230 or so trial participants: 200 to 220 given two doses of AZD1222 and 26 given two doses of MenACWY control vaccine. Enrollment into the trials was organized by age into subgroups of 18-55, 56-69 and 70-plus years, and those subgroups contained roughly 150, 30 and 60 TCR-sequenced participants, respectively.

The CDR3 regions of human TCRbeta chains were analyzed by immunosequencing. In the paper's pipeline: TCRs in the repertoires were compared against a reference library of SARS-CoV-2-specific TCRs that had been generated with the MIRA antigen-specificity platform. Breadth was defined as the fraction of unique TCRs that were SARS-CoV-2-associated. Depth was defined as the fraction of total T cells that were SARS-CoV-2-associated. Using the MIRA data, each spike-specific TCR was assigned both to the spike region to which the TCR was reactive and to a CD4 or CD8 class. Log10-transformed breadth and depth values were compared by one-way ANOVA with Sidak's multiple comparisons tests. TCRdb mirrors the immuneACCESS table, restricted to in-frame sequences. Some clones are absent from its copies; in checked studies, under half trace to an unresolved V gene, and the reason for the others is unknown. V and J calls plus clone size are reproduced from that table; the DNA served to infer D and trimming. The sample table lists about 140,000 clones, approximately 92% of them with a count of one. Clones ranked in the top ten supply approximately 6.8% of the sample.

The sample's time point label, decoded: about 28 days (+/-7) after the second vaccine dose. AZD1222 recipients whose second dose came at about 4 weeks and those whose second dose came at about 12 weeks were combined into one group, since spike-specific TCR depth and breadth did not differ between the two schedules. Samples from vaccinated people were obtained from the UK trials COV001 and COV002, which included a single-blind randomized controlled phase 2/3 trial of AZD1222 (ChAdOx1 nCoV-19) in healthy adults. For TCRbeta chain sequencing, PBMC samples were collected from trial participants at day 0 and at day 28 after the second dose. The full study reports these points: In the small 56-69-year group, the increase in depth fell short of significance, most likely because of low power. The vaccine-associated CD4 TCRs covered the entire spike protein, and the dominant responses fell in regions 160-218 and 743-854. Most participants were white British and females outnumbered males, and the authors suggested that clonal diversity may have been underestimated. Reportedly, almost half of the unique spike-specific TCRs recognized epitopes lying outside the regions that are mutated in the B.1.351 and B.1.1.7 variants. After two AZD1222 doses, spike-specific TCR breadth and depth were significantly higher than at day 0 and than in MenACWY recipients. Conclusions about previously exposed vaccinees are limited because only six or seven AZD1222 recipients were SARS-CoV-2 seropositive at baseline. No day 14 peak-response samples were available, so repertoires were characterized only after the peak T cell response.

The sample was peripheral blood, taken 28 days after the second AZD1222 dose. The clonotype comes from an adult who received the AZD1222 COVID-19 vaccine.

The DNA is TGTGCCACCGTCTCCCTCGGGACGGGGGGAGGCGAGCAGTACTTC. Translated, this is CATVSLGTGGGEQYF. The rearranged segments are TRBV10-3 and TRBJ2-7; 7 junctional bases match TRBD2. CDR1 ENHRY and CDR2 SYGVKD are derived from the germline V gene. The CDR3 starts with the cysteine, ends with the phenylalanine, and has 15 residues. The sequence is cut down to CDR3 DNA, 45 bases in frame from base 1. Ends trimmed: V by 10 bases, J by 6 bases; bases unmatched to a gene: 18.